Shown below are 25 T cell receptor beta chains from a single sample sequenced in a study of blood T cell repertoires in COVID-19. Clones were read by immunoSEQ multiplex PCR, and TCRdb kept only the in-frame ones, dropping some. The sample includes around 270,000 clones, about nine tenths of them seen just once. Sequencing was performed on peripheral blood. The receptors come from a man aged 55 to 69 who had recovered from COVID-19.

This chain links TRBV11-2 with TRBJ2-2, with D possibly TRBD2 on 7 matching bases. CDR3 length: 16 residues. Germline V gene lookup returns CDR1 SGHAT and CDR2 FQNNGV. Trimming stripped 1 base from V and 4 bases from J, with 13 bases between. The CDR3 nucleotides read TGTGCCAGCAGCTTAGTTGCGGGGGCGCTCACCGGGGAGCTGTTTTTT. It encodes CASSLVAGALTGELFF.

For the CDR3, the DNA is TGTGCCAGTAGTAGGGACAGGGCATCCTACAATGAGCAGTTCTTC. This encodes CASSRDRASYNEQFF. The genes are TRBV19 and TRBJ2-1; 9 bases line up with TRBD1. Germline values: CDR1 LNHDA, CDR2 SQIVND (reference sequence). The V gene end was trimmed by 4 bases and the J gene end by 1 base; junction bases not matched to a gene: 2. The CDR3 length is 15 residues.

The V gene is TRBV7-9, the J gene TRBJ1-1; TRBD1 matches at 7 bases. This CDR3 region has 15 residues. CDR1 and CDR2 from the germline V gene are SEHNR and FQNEAQ (reference sequence). The V and J ends lost 4 bases and 0 bases, in that order; junction bases with no gene match: 5. CDR3 nucleotides: TGTGCCAGCAGCTCTGCAGGGGGTTTGAACACTGAAGCTTTCTTT. This translates into CASSSAGGLNTEAFF.

This clone was counted once. This rearrangement joins TRBV2 to TRBJ1-1, with TRBD1 matching 8 bases. The CDR3 is 15 amino acids. Trimming cost V 6 bases and J 0 bases; bases outside gene matches: 6. Germline lookup yields CDR1 SNHLY and CDR2 FYNNEI. Here the CDR3 reads CASSRGPGLNTEAFF. The CDR3 DNA follows: TGTGCCAGCAGCAGGGGGCCGGGTCTGAACACTGAAGCTTTCTTT.

V usage is TRBV7-2 and J usage is TRBJ1-1; D gene uncertain. There are 12 residues in the CDR3. Looked up from germline, CDR1 is SGHTA and CDR2 is FQGNSA. Trimming took 5 bases from V and 9 from J, leaving 13 bases between them. The CDR3: CASSPPGGKAFF. CDR3 sequence (DNA): TGTGCCAGCAGCCCCCCCGGAGGGAAAGCTTTCTTT.

This clone was seen only once. The chain carries TRBV4-2 and TRBJ1-2, with 7 bases identical to TRBD1. Germline CDR1 and CDR2: LGHNA and YNFKEQ. This CDR3 is built from 15 residues. J was trimmed by 5 bases and V by 4 bases; bases with no gene match: 10. CDR3 residues: CASSRGTTGVYGYTF. Written as DNA, the CDR3 is TGTGCCAGCAGCCGAGGAACCACAGGGGTTTATGGCTACACCTTC.

A single count supports this clone. The genes are TRBV3-1 (or the pseudogene TRBV3-2) and TRBJ1-4; the D gene is possibly TRBD1 (5 bases). V dropped 3 bases and J dropped 3 bases, with 17 bases sitting between them. The length of the CDR3 is 17 residues. In germline, CDR1 is LGHDT, CDR2 YNNKEL (reference sequence). CDR3 in DNA: TGTGCCAGCAGCCACCCGCGGGGTGACAGCCCTAATGAAAAACTGTTTTTT. This sequence encodes CASSHPRGDSPNEKLFF.

V usage is TRBV5-1 and J usage is TRBJ2-5; 7 bases map to TRBD1. The CDR3 contains 14 residues. The germline CDR1 and CDR2 sequences are SGHRS and YFSETQ. After removal of 4 bases from V and 1 base from J, the junction contained 4 bases not matched to a gene. The CDR3 spells CASSPAGGQETQYF. The CDR3 DNA is TGCGCCAGCAGCCCCGCAGGGGGCCAAGAGACCCAGTACTTC.

The V gene is TRBV18, the J gene TRBJ1-5; D ambiguous. This CDR3 has 13 residues. Germline V CDR1 and CDR2: KGHSH, LQKENI. V was pared by 3 bases and J by 7 bases, with 10 bases between. The CDR3 here is CASSPGREQPQHF. The CDR3 DNA is TGTGCCAGCTCACCCGGAAGGGAGCAGCCCCAGCATTTT. Based on the CDR3 plus reference TRBV18 and TRBJ1-5, the full variable domain is NAGVMQNPRHLVRRRGQEARLRCSPMKGHSHVYWYRQLPEEGLKFMVYLQKENIIDESGMPKERFSAEFPKEGPSILRIQQVVRGDSAAYFCASSPGREQPQHFGDGTRLSIL.

In this sample, this clone turned up a few times. The chain links TRBV13 to TRBJ1-1; maybe TRBD1 (5 bases). Germline V lookup: CDR1 PRHDT, CDR2 FYEKMQ (reference sequence). V shed 4 bases and J shed 6 bases, with 9 bases lying between them. The CDR3 runs to 12 residues. The CDR3: CASSSRGSEAFF. The CDR3 region has the DNA TGTGCCAGCAGCTCTAGGGGATCTGAAGCTTTCTTT.

The chain links TRBV14 to TRBJ1-3, with D maybe TRBD1 (5 bases). This CDR3 has 15 residues. The germline V gene encodes CDR1 SGHDN and CDR2 FVKESK. V shed 1 base and J shed 2 bases, with 9 bases lying between them. CDR3 in DNA: TGTGCCAGCAGCCAAGTTCGGGGGGCTGGAAACACCATATATTTT. Translation gives CASSQVRGAGNTIYF. The complete variable domain, with remaining parts taken from reference TRBV14 and TRBJ1-3, reads EAGVTQFPSHSVIEKGQTVTLRCDPISGHDNLYWYRRVMGKEIKFLLHFVKESKQDESGMPNNRFLAERTGGTYSTLKVQPAELEDSGVYFCASSQVRGAGNTIYFGEGSWLTVV.

The J gene is TRBJ2-7, the V gene TRBV7-3; D might be TRBD1 (6 bases). The CDR3 has 13 amino acids. Between the trimmed V and J ends, which lost 6 bases and 1 base, there was a span of 10 bases. CDR1 is SGHTA, CDR2 FQGTGA, per germline. CDR3 protein: CASSPTGSYEQYF. CDR3 DNA sequence: TGTGCCAGCAGTCCTACAGGGTCCTACGAGCAGTACTTC.

This clone was counted once. The CDR3 region has the DNA TGTGCCAGCAGAAAAATGGGGGCTAGCGGGGGCTACGAGCAGTACTTC. Translated, it gives CASRKMGASGGYEQYF. This chain links TRBV11-2 with TRBJ2-7; TRBD2 matches at 10 bases. Germline V gene data show CDR1 as SGHAT and CDR2 as FQNNGV. The CDR3 totals 16 residues. V lost 6 bases, J lost 3 bases, and 11 bases stayed unmatched. Together with reference TRBV11-2 and TRBJ2-7, the CDR3 gives the full variable domain: EAGVAQSPRYKIIEKRQSVAFWCNPISGHATLYWYQQILGQGPKLLIQFQNNGVVDDSQLPKDRFSAERLKGVDSTLKIQPAKLEDSAVYLCASRKMGASGGYEQYFGPGTRLTVT.

The CDR3 DNA sequence: TGTGCCAGCAGAAGAAGCGTCCAGGGGGCTTGGTCACCCCTCCACTTT. Protein: CASRRSVQGAWSPLHF. The chain combines TRBV7-6 with TRBJ1-6, with 8 positions matching TRBD1. Germline V gene sequence: CDR1 SGHVS, CDR2 FNYEAQ. This CDR3 has 16 residues. With V trimmed by 6 bases and J by 10 bases, 14 bases remained unmatched. Filled out from reference TRBV7-6 and TRBJ1-6, the complete variable domain reads GAGVSQSPRYKVTKRGQDVALRCDPISGHVSLYWYRQALGQGPEFLTYFNYEAQQDKSGLPNDRFSAERPEGSISTLTIQRTEQRDSAMYRCASRRSVQGAWSPLHFGNGTRLTVT.

The chain recombines TRBV24-1 with TRBJ2-5, with D possibly TRBD2 on 6 matching bases. The CDR3 runs to 16 residues. Trimming removed 4 bases from V and 5 bases from J, with 19 bases in between. Germline loops: CDR1 KGHDR, CDR2 SFDVKD. CDR3 DNA sequence: TGTGCCACCAGTGACAAATTGGGACTGGAAACGGAGACCCAGTACTTC. Translating it yields CATSDKLGLETETQYF.

V and J are TRBV4-2 and TRBJ2-1, with TRBD2 as a possible D gene (5 bases). The CDR3 has 15 residues. Trimming pared 5 bases from V and 6 bases from J, leaving 17 bases between. Germline V gene data show CDR1 as LGHNA and CDR2 as YNFKEQ. The CDR3 DNA follows: TGTGCCAGCAGCGTAGATCCGGGCCTAGCCAATGAGCAGTTCTTC. Translating it yields CASSVDPGLANEQFF.

This clone was observed once. V gene TRBV13 combines with J gene TRBJ2-3; a possible D gene is TRBD1 (5 bases). From germline, CDR1 is PRHDT and CDR2 FYEKMQ (reference sequence). Between the trimmed V and J ends, which lost 3 bases and 3 bases, there was a span of 7 bases. The CDR3 is 13 residues long. The CDR3 DNA follows: TGTGCCAGCAGCTTGCAGGGAACAGATACGCAGTATTTT. Protein product: CASSLQGTDTQYF.

The rearrangement links TRBV6-5 to TRBJ2-7, with no clear D. Germline-derived CDR1 and CDR2 are MNHEY and SVGAGI. The CDR3 loop spans 15 amino acids. Trimming removed 4 bases from V and 3 bases from J, with 16 bases in between. The CDR3 DNA sequence: TGTGCCAGCAGTTTTAGCTCCGCGACGGTCTACGAGCAGTACTTC. It yields the protein CASSFSSATVYEQYF.

The rearrangement joins TRBV11-2 to TRBJ2-6; perhaps TRBD1 as D (5 bases). Trimming left V 6 bases short and J 1 base short, with 16 bases between. The germline V gene encodes CDR1 SGHAT and CDR2 FQNNGV. The CDR3 contains 17 residues. As DNA, the CDR3 is TGTGCCAGCAGACTAACGGAAGGGGCGTCTGGGGCCAACGTCCTGACTTTC. Translated: CASRLTEGASGANVLTF.

The chain couples TRBV11-2 to TRBJ1-1; unclear D gene. Germline loops: CDR1 SGHAT, CDR2 FQNNGV. Trimming pared 1 base from V and 3 bases from J, leaving 6 bases between. The CDR3 has 13 residues. CDR3 nucleotide sequence: TGTGCCAGCAGCTTAGTCCAATACACTGAAGCTTTCTTT. This sequence encodes CASSLVQYTEAFF.

There are a few counts of this clone. The chain is built from TRBV5-6 and TRBJ2-7; unclear D gene. V gave up 0 bases and J gave up 3 bases, with 13 bases separating them. The germline CDR1 and CDR2 sequences are SGHDT and YYEEEE. The CDR3 has 15 amino acids. CDR3 sequence (DNA): TGTGCCAGCAGCTTGGGTTACGGAAGAGGCTACGAGCAGTACTTC. Translation gives CASSLGYGRGYEQYF.

V is TRBV6-6 and J is TRBJ1-5; D is possibly TRBD1 (5 bases). This CDR3 is built from 14 residues. CDR1 is MNHNY, CDR2 SVGAGI, per germline (reference sequence). The germline V and J ends were trimmed by 4 bases and 7 bases, with 14 bases remaining between them. CDR3 amino acids: CASSSPRARQPQHF. CDR3 sequence (DNA): TGTGCCAGCAGTTCACCCAGGGCTCGGCAGCCCCAGCATTTT.

This clone rates as medium-sized. The V and J genes are TRBV6-2 or TRBV6-3 and TRBJ2-7; no definite D call. Trimming removed 2 bases from V and 7 bases from J, with 9 bases in between. This CDR3 has 12 amino acids. The germline V gene has CDR1 MNHEY and CDR2 SVGEGT. CDR3 DNA sequence: TGTGCCAGCAGTTACGTTATTAAAGAGCAGTACTTC. The encoded protein is CASSYVIKEQYF.

The chain employs TRBV6-5 and TRBJ2-1, with TRBD1 matching over 10 bases. Germline V gives CDR1 MNHEY, CDR2 SVGAGI. This CDR3 is built from 15 residues. Trimming at V came to 6 bases and at J to 3 bases, leaving 5 bases not matched to a gene. CDR3 residues: CASRADRGLYNEQFF. The CDR3 bases are TGTGCCAGCAGGGCTGACAGGGGGCTCTACAATGAGCAGTTCTTC.

This rearrangement joins TRBV5-6 to TRBJ1-2; D might be TRBD1 (6 bases). The CDR3 runs to 15 residues. Germline CDR1 reads SGHDT; CDR2 reads YYEEEE. Trimming cost V 0 bases and J 4 bases, with 13 bases left between them. CDR3 sequence: CASSLVLQDSYGYTF. CDR3 coding DNA: TGTGCCAGCAGCTTGGTCTTACAGGACAGCTATGGCTACACCTTC.